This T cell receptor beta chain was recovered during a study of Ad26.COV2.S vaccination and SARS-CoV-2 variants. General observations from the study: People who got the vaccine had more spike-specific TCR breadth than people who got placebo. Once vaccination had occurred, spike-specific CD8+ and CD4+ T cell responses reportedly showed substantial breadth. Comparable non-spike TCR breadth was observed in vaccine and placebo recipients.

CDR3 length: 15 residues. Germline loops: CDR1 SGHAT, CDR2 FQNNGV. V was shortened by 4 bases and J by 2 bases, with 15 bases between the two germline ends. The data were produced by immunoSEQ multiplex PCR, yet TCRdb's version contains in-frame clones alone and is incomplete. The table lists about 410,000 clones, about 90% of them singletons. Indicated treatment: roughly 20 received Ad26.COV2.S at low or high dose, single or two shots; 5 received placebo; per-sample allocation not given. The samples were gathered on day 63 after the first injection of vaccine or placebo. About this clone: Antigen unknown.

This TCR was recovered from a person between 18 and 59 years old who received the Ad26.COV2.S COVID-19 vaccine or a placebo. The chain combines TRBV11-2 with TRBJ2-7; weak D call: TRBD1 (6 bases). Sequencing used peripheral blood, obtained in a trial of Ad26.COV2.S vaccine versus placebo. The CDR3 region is CASSSDSLPTYEQYF. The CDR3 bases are TGTGCCAGCAGCTCGGACAGCCTACCTACCTACGAGCAGTACTTC.